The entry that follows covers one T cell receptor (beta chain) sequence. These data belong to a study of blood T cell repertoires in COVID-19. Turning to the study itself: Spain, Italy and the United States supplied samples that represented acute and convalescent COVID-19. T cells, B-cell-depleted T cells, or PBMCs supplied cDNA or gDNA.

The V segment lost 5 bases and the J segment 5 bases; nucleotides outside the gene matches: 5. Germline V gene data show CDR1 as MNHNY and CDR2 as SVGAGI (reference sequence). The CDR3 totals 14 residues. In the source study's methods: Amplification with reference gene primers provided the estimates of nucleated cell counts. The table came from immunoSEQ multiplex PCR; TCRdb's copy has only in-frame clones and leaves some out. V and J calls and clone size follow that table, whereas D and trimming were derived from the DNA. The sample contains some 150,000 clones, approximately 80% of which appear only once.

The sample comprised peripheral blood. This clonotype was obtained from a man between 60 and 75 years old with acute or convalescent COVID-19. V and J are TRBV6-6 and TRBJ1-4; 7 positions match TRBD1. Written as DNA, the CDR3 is TGTGCCAGCAGTACAGGGGACGGGAATGAAAAACTGTTTTTT. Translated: CASSTGDGNEKLFF.